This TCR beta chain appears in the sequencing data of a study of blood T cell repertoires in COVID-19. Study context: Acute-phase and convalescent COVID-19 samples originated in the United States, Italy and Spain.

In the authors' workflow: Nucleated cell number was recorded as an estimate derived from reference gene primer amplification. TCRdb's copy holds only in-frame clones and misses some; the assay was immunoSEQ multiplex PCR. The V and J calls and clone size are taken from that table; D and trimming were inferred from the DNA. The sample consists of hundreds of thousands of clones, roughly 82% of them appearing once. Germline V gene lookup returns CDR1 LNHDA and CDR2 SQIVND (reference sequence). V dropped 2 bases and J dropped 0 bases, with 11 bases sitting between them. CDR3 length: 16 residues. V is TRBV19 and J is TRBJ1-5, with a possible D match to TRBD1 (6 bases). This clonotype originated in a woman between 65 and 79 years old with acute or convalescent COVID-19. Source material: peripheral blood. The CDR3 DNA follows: TGTGCCAGTAGTATACCCCGACAGGTTAGCAATCAGCCCCAGCATTTT. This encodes CASSIPRQVSNQPQHF.